This TCR beta chain is from a study of glioma-infiltrating T cells after dendritic cell vaccination. Trimming removed 4 bases from V and 4 bases from J; junction bases left unmatched: 12. Germline CDR1 and CDR2: SGHRS and YFSETQ. This CDR3 comprises 16 residues. As for time point: after dendritic cell vaccination, including at tumor progression/relapse. Fresh-frozen tumor tissue and more than two years of survival data were available for all. PBMC sampling occurred before vaccination, two weeks after the third dose, and at progression. Clones were read by immunoSEQ multiplex PCR, and TCRdb kept only the in-frame ones, dropping some. The table shows approximately 90,000 clones, with about 81% occurring only once. This clone appeared once.

Material: blood, obtained after dendritic cell vaccination. The chain combines TRBV5-1 with TRBJ1-2; 8 bases map to TRBD1. The clonotype comes from a human donor with glioblastoma. Written as DNA, the CDR3 is TGCGCCAGCAGCAAATCGTCGCCCGGACAGGGCTATGGCTACACCTTC. It codes for CASSKSSPGQGYGYTF. Using reference TRBV5-1 and TRBJ1-2 for the parts outside the CDR3, the full variable domain is KAGVTQTPRYLIKTRGQQVTLSCSPISGHRSVSWYQQTPGQGLQFLFEYFSETQRNKGNFPGRFSGRQFSNSRSEMNVSTLELGDSALYLCASSKSSPGQGYGYTFGSGTRLTVV.